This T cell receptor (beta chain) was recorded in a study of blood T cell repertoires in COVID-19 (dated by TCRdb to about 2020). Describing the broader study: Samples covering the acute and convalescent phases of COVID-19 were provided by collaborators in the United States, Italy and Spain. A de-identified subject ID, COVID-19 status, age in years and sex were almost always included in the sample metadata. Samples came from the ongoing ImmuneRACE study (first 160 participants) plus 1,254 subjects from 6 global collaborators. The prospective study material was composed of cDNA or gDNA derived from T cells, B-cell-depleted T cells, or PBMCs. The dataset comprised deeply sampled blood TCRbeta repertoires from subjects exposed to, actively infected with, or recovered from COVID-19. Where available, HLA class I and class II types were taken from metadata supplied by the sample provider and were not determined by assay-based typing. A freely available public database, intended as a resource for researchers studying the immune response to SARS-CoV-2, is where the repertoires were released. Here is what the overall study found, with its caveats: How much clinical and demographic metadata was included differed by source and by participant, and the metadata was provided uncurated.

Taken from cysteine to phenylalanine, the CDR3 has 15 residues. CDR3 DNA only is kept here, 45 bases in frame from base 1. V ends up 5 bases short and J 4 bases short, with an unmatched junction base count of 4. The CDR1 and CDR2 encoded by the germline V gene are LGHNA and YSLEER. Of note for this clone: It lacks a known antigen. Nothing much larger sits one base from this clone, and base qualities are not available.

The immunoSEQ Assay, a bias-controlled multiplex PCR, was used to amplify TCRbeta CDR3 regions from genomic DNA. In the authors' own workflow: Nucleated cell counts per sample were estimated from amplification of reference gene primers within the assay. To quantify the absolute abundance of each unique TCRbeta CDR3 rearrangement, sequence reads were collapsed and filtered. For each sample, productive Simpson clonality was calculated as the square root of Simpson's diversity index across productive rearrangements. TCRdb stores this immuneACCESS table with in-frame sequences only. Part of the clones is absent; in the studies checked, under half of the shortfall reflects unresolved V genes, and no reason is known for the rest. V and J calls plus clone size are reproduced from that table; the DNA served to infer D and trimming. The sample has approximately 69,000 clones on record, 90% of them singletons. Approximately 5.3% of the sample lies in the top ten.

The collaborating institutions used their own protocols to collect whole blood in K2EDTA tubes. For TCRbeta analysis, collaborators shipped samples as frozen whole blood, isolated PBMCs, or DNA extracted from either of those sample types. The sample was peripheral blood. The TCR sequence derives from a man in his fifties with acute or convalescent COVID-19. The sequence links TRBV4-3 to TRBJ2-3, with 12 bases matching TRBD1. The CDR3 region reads CASSRDRGQADTQYF. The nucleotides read TGCGCCAGCAGCAGGGACAGGGGGCAAGCAGATACGCAGTATTTT.